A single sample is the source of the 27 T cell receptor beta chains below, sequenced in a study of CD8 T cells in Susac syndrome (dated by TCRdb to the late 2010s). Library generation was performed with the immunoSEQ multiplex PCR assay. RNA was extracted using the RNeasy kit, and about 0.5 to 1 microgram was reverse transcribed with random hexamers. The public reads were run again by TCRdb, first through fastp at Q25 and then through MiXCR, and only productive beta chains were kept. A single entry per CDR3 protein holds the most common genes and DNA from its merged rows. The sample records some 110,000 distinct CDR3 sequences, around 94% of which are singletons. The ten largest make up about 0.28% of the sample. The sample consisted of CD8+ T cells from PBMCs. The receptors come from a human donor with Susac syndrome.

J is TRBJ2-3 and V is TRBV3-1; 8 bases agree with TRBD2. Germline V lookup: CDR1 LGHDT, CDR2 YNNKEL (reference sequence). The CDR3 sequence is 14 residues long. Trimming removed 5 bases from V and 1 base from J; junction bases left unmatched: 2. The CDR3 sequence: CASSYSGGTDTQYF. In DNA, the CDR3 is TGTGCCAGCAGCTATAGCGGGGGCACAGATACGCAGTATTTT.

CDR3 residues: CASSAEGGSQPQHF. Written as DNA, the CDR3 is TGTGCCAGCAGCGCCGAAGGGGGGAGCCAGCCCCAGCATTTT. V gene TRBV9 combines with J gene TRBJ1-5; the D gene is possibly TRBD1 (6 bases). The CDR3 contains 14 residues. The ends were cut back, 3 bases at V and 7 bases at J, with 14 bases in the middle. CDR1 and CDR2 (germline): SGDLS, YYNGEE.

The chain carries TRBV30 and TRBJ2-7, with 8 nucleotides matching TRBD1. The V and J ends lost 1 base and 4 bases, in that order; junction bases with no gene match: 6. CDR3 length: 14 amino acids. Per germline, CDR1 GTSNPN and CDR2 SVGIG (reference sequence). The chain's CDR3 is CAWSGQGALYEQYF. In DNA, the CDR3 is TGTGCCTGGAGTGGGCAGGGGGCTTTGTACGAGCAGTACTTC. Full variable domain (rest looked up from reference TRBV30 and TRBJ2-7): SQTIHQWPATLVQPVGSPLSLECTVEGTSNPNLYWYRQAAGRGLQLLFYSVGIGQISSEVPQNLSASRPQDRQFILSSKKLLLSDSGFYLCAWSGQGALYEQYFGPGTRLTVT.

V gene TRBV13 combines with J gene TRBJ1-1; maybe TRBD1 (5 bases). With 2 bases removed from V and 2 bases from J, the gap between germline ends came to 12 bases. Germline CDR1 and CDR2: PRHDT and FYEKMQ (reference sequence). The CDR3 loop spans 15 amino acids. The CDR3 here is CASSLTGVPNTEAFF. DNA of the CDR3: TGTGCCAGCAGCTTAACGGGGGTCCCTAACACTGAAGCTTTCTTT. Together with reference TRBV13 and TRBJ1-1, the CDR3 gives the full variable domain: AAGVIQSPRHLIKEKRETATLKCYPIPRHDTVYWYQQGPGQDPQFLISFYEKMQSDKGSIPDRFSAQQFSDYHSELNMSSLELGDSALYFCASSLTGVPNTEAFFGQGTRLTVV.

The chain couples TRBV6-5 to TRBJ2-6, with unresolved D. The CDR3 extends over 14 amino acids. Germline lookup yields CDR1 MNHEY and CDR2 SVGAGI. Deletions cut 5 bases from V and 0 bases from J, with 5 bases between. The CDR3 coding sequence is TGTGCCAGCAGTATCGGCTCTGGGGCCAACGTCCTGACTTTC. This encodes CASSIGSGANVLTF.

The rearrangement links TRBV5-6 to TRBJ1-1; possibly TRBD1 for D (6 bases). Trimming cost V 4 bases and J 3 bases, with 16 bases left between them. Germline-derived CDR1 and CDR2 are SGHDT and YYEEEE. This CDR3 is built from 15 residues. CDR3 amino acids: CASSGSQGGDTEAFF. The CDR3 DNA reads TGTGCCAGCAGCGGATCACAGGGCGGAGACACTGAAGCTTTCTTT. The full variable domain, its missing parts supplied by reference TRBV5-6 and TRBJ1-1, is DAGVTQSPTHLIKTRGQQVTLRCSPKSGHDTVSWYQQALGQGPQFIFQYYEEEERQRGNFPDRFSGHQFPNYSSELNVNALLLGDSALYLCASSGSQGGDTEAFFGQGTRLTVV.

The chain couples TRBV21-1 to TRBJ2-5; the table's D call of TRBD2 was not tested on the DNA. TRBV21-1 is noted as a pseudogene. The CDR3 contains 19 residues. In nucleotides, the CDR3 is TGTGCCAGCAGCAAAGACCCCGGACTTTGTTCACCCGCAAAAGAGACCCAGTACTTC. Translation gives CASSKDPGLCSPAKETQYF.

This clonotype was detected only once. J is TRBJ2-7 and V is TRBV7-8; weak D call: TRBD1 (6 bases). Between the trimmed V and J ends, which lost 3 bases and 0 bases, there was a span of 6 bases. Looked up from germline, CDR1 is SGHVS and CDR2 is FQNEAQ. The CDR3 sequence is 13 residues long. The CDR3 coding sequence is TGTGCCAGCAGCTTGGGACACTCCTACGAGCAGTACTTC. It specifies CASSLGHSYEQYF.

The CDR3 is CASSPTGEGIQETQYF. CDR3 bases: TGTGCCAGCAGTCCCACAGGGGAAGGGATCCAAGAGACCCAGTACTTC. This sequence joins TRBV7-9 and TRBJ2-5; TRBD1 aligns across 7 bases. The V gene's germline CDR1 is SEHNR and CDR2 FQNEAQ (reference sequence). Losses at the gene ends were 6 bases for V and 1 base for J; bases not matched to a gene: 11. This CDR3 spans 16 amino acids.

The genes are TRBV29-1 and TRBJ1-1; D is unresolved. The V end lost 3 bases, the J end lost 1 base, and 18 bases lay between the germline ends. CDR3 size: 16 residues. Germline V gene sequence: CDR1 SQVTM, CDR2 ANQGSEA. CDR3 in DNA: TGCAGCGTTGAGTTTAGGACCCGTGGGTCGAACACTGAAGCTTTCTTT. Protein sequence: CSVEFRTRGSNTEAFF.

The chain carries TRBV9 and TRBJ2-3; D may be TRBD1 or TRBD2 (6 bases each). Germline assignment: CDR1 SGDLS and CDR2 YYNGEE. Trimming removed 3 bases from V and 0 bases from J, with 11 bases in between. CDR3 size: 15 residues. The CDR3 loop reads CASSAGGGSTDTQYF. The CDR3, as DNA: TGTGCCAGCAGCGCCGGGGGCGGCAGCACAGATACGCAGTATTTT.

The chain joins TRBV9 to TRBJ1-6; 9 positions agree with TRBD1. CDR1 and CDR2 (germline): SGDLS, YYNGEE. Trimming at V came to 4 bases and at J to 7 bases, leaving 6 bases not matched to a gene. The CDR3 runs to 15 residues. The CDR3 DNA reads TGTGCCAGCAGCCCCCGGACAGGGGCGAATTCACCCCTCCACTTT. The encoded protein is CASSPRTGANSPLHF. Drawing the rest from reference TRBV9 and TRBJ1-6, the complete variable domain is DSGVTQTPKHLITATGQRVTLRCSPRSGDLSVYWYQQSLDQGLQFLIQYYNGEERAKGNILERFSAQQFPDLHSELNLSSLELGDSALYFCASSPRTGANSPLHFGNGTRLTVT.

Here the CDR3 DNA reads TGTGCCAGCAGTCTCTCCCCCCCGGGACAGGGGGATGAGCAGTTCTTC. Translated, it gives CASSLSPPGQGDEQFF. This chain connects TRBV6-2 or TRBV6-3 to TRBJ2-1, with 11 bases matching TRBD1. The CDR3 spans 16 residues. The germline V gene has CDR1 MNHEY and CDR2 SVGEGT. V lost 5 bases, J lost 8 bases, and 11 bases stayed unmatched.

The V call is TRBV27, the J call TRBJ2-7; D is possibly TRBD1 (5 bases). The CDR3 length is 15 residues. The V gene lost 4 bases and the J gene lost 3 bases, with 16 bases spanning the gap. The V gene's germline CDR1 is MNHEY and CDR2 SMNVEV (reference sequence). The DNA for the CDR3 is TGTGCCAGCAGTTACTCAGGGCTTGGTCTCTACGAGCAGTACTTC. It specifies CASSYSGLGLYEQYF.

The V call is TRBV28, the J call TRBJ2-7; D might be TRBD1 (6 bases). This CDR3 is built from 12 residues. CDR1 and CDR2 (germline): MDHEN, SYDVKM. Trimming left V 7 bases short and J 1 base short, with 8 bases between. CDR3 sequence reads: CASTGQSYEQYF. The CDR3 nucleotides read TGTGCCAGCACCGGACAGTCCTACGAGCAGTACTTC.

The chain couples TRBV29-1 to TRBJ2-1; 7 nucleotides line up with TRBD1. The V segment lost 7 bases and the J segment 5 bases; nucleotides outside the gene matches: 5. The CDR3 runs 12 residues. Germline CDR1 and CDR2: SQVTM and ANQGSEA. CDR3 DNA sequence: TGCAGCGGACGGACAGGAAACAATGAGCAGTTCTTC. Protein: CSGRTGNNEQFF.

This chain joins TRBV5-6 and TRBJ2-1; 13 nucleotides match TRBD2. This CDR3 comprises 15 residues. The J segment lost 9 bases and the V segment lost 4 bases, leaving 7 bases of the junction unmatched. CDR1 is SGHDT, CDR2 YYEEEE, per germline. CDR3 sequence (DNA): TGTGCCAGCAGCCCCACTAGCGGGGGGGCGGTTGAGCAGTTCTTC. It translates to CASSPTSGGAVEQFF.

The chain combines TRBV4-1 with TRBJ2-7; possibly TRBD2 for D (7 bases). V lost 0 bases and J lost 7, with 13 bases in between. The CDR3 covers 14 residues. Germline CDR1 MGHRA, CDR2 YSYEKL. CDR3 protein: CASSQDGGAREQYF. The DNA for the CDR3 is TGCGCCAGCAGCCAAGATGGGGGGGCCCGGGAGCAGTACTTC.

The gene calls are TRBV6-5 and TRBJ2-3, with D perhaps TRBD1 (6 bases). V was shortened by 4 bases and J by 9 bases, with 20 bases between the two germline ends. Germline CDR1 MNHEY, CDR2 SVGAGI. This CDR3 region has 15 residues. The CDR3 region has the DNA TGTGCCAGCAGTTCACCCCCCTCCCAGGGGCAAACGCAGTATTTT. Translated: CASSSPPSQGQTQYF.

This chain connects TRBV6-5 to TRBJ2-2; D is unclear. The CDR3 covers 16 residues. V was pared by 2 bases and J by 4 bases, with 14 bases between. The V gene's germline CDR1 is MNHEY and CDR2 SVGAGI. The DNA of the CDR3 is TGTGCCAGCAGTTACGGCCTGCCCTCGGGCACCGGGGAGCTGTTTTTT. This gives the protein CASSYGLPSGTGELFF.

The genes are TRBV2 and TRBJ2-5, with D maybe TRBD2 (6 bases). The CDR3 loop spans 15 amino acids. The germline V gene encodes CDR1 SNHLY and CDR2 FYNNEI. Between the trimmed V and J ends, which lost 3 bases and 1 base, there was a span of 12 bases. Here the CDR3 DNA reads TGTGCCAGCAGTGAGGGGGAGGCAACCCAAGAGACCCAGTACTTC. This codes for CASSEGEATQETQYF.

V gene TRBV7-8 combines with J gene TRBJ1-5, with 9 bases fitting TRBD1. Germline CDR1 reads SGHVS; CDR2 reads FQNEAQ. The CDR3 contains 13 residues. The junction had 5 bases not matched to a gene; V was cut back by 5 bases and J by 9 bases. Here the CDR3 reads CASSIGQGWPQHF. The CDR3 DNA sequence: TGTGCCAGCAGCATTGGACAGGGGTGGCCCCAGCATTTT.

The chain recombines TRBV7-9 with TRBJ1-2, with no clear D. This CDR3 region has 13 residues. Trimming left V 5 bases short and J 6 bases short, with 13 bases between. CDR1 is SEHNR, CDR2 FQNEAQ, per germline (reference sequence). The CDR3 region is CASSPRLKDGYTF. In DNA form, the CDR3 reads TGTGCCAGCAGCCCCAGACTTAAAGATGGCTACACCTTC.

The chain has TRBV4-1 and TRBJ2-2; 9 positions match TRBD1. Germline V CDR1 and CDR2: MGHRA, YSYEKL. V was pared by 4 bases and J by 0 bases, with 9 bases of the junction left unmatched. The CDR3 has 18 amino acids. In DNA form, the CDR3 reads TGCGCCAGCAGCCGTTACACAGGGGGCTACTCGAACACCGGGGAGCTGTTTTTT. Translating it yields CASSRYTGGYSNTGELFF.

The CDR3 sequence: CAWDRDDSPLHF. The CDR3 DNA sequence: TGTGCCTGGGACAGGGACGATTCACCCCTCCACTTT. The rearrangement joins TRBV30 to TRBJ1-6; 7 positions match TRBD1. CDR3 size: 12 residues. V dropped 5 bases and J dropped 8; count of bases not matched to a gene: 3. Looked up from germline, CDR1 is GTSNPN and CDR2 is SVGIG (reference sequence).

CDR3 residues: CASAGLAGDYEQYF. CDR3 DNA sequence: TGCGCCAGCGCAGGTTTAGCGGGGGACTACGAGCAGTACTTC. V is TRBV5-1 and J is TRBJ2-7, with 9 bases fitting TRBD2. Looked up from germline, CDR1 is SGHRS and CDR2 is YFSETQ. V was clipped by 7 bases and J by 3 bases; unmatched bases: 8. The CDR3 consists of 14 residues.

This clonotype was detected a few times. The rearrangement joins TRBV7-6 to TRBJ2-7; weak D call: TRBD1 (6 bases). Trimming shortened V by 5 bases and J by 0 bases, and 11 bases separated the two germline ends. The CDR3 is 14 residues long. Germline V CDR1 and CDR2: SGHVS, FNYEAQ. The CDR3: CASSQGQSSYEQYF. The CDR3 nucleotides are TGTGCCAGCAGCCAAGGACAGAGCTCCTACGAGCAGTACTTC.